This T cell receptor beta chain was retrieved from a study of identical twins. This CDR3 contains 16 residues. V lost 4 bases to trimming and J lost 2 bases; unmatched junction nucleotides: 5. Looked up from germline, CDR1 is KGHDR and CDR2 is SFDVKD. Study-wide findings and caveats: Because invariant MAIT and iNKT cells could be present, zero-insertion analyses could be partly confounded. Model-predicted out-of-frame TCR alpha sharing fell below observed values in monozygotic twins.

Points on this clonotype: Its cognate antigen is unknown.

A template switching step contributed a universal primer site, while unique molecular identifiers were present in the cDNA. TCRdb independently ran MiXCR on the 5' RACE reads; one entry per CDR3 protein. The sample records 400,000 to 500,000 distinct CDR3 sequences, 13% to 15% being singletons. This same sample was also taken into another study, of yellow fever vaccine responses in identical twins.

The clonotype comes from a woman between 18 and 29 years old in good health. Specimen: CD4+ T cells sorted from blood. The chain joins TRBV24-1 to TRBJ2-3, with TRBD1 matching 10 bases. In nucleotides, the CDR3 is TGTGCCACCAGTGAAACGGACAGGGGGTACACAGATACGCAGTATTTT. Amino acid sequence: CATSETDRGYTDTQYF.